The 31 T cell receptor beta chains below come from one sample, sequenced in a study of blood T cell repertoires in COVID-19. The repertoire was sequenced with immunoSEQ multiplex PCR; TCRdb's copy has only in-frame clones and lacks some. The repertoire holds some 11,000 clones, over 80% seen once, with 7.7% in the top ten. The sample comprised peripheral blood. These receptors were taken from a man in his 70s with active COVID-19.

This chain links TRBV3-1 (or the pseudogene TRBV3-2) with TRBJ1-1; tentatively, D is TRBD1 (5 bases). V lost 2 bases and J lost 4, with 17 bases in between. Per germline, CDR1 LGHDT and CDR2 YNNKEL (reference sequence). The CDR3 loop spans 16 amino acids. CDR3 loop: CASSQSWGGRTTEAFF. The CDR3 DNA sequence: TGTGCCAGCAGCCAAAGCTGGGGGGGTAGGACCACTGAAGCTTTCTTT.

J is TRBJ1-1 and V is TRBV4-3; D is undetermined. V lost 5 bases and J 4 bases, leaving 20 bases between the germline ends. CDR3 length: 16 residues. Germline CDR1 and CDR2: LGHNA and YSLEER. CDR3 in amino acids: CASSDPVGGLVTEAFF. Written as DNA, the CDR3 is TGCGCCAGCAGCGATCCGGTAGGAGGGTTAGTCACTGAAGCTTTCTTT.

The chain joins TRBV21-1 to TRBJ1-3; TRBD1, the table's D call, was not compared with the DNA. TRBV21-1 is a recognized pseudogene. CDR3 size: 14 residues. The chain's CDR3 is CASSLQGTGNTIYF. The CDR3 bases are TGTGCCAGCAGCCTTCAGGGAACTGGAAACACCATATATTTT.

This clone was detected a few times. The chain couples TRBV7-6 to TRBJ2-1, with 10 bases lining up with TRBD1. The CDR3 consists of 15 residues. The junction had 10 bases not matched to a gene; V was cut back by 5 bases and J by 9 bases. Germline-derived CDR1 and CDR2 are SGHVS and FNYEAQ. The DNA for the CDR3 is TGTGCCAGCAGCCTTTCCGGGACAGGGGCGCGTGAGCAGTTCTTC. This gives the protein CASSLSGTGAREQFF. The whole variable domain, filled in from reference TRBV7-6 and TRBJ2-1, reads GAGVSQSPRYKVTKRGQDVALRCDPISGHVSLYWYRQALGQGPEFLTYFNYEAQQDKSGLPNDRFSAERPEGSISTLTIQRTEQRDSAMYRCASSLSGTGAREQFFGPGTRLTVL.

The V gene is TRBV5-4, the J gene TRBJ1-2, with TRBD1 matching over 8 bases. Germline V gives CDR1 SGHNT, CDR2 YYREEE (reference sequence). With V trimmed by 1 base and J by 8 bases, 13 bases remained unmatched. The CDR3 consists of 16 residues. CDR3 sequence: CASSLHLRQGARGYTF. CDR3 DNA: TGTGCCAGCAGCTTGCATTTGAGGCAGGGGGCGCGAGGCTACACCTTC.

CDR3 in DNA: TGTGCCAGCTCCCCCCCACTCGACTATGGCTACACCTTC. This codes for CASSPPLDYGYTF. The chain carries TRBV18 and TRBJ1-2; D unresolved. The CDR3 contains 13 residues. Trimming stripped 6 bases from V and 3 bases from J, with 11 bases between. The germline V gene has CDR1 KGHSH and CDR2 LQKENI.

This chain links TRBV6-1 with TRBJ1-5; possible D gene TRBD1, 5 bases. Trimming removed 2 bases from V and 5 bases from J, with 13 bases in between. Germline CDR1 MNHNS, CDR2 SASEGT. CDR3 length equals 15 residues. CDR3 loop: CASSERGVFDQPQHF. The CDR3, as DNA: TGTGCCAGCAGTGAACGGGGGGTTTTCGATCAGCCCCAGCATTTT.

The chain combines TRBV5-4 with TRBJ2-3; D gene unclear. The V end lost 1 base, the J end lost 1 base, and 7 bases lay between the germline ends. This CDR3 contains 14 residues. The germline CDR1 and CDR2 sequences are SGHNT and YYREEE (reference sequence). In DNA, the CDR3 is TGTGCCAGCAGCTTGAGTACTCGCACAGATACGCAGTATTTT. Protein: CASSLSTRTDTQYF.

This chain joins TRBV2 and TRBJ2-2; TRBD2 matches at 8 bases. Trimming removed 0 bases from V and 3 bases from J; junction bases left unmatched: 3. Germline assignment: CDR1 SNHLY and CDR2 FYNNEI. CDR3 length: 16 amino acids. CDR3: CASSEAVAGYTGELFF. DNA for the CDR3: TGTGCCAGCAGTGAAGCGGTAGCGGGGTACACCGGGGAGCTGTTTTTT.

CDR3 DNA sequence: TGTGCCAGCTCACCCCCTTTAGGACAGGGATACGGGGCCAACGTCCTGACTTTC. Residues: CASSPPLGQGYGANVLTF. J is TRBJ2-6 and V is TRBV18; 8 bases are a match to TRBD1. From germline, CDR1 is KGHSH and CDR2 LQKENI. The CDR3 is 18 residues long. J lost 4 bases, V lost 3 bases, and 11 bases had no gene match. Complete variable domain (other parts from reference TRBV18 and TRBJ2-6): NAGVMQNPRHLVRRRGQEARLRCSPMKGHSHVYWYRQLPEEGLKFMVYLQKENIIDESGMPKERFSAEFPKEGPSILRIQQVVRGDSAAYFCASSPPLGQGYGANVLTFGAGSRLTVL.

The gene calls are TRBV25-1 and TRBJ1-3, with D possibly TRBD1 on 5 matching bases. V lost 3 bases and J lost 3, with 12 bases in between. This CDR3 is built from 15 residues. Germline V gene sequence: CDR1 MGHDK, CDR2 SYGVNS. CDR3 residues: CASSERQRIGNTIYF. The CDR3 nucleotides read TGTGCCAGCAGTGAGAGACAGAGGATTGGAAACACCATATATTTT.

This chain links TRBV7-6 with TRBJ1-1, with 7 bases matching TRBD1. Looked up from germline, CDR1 is SGHVS and CDR2 is FNYEAQ. V shed 1 base and J 4 bases; nucleotides not matched to a gene: 6. This CDR3 is 15 amino acids long. In nucleotides, the CDR3 is TGTGCCAGCAGCTTAGAGGCAGGGGGTGTCACTGAAGCTTTCTTT. It is translated as CASSLEAGGVTEAFF.

The CDR3 sequence: CASSRGTGGRTFF. The CDR3 coding sequence is TGCGCCAGCAGCCGAGGGACAGGGGGCAGAACTTTCTTT. The chain has TRBV4-3 and TRBJ1-1; 12 bases line up with TRBD1. V shed 4 bases and J 12 bases; nucleotides not matched to a gene: 6. Germline CDR1 is LGHNA and CDR2 is YSLEER. This CDR3 is built from 13 residues.

The rearrangement joins TRBV11-2 to TRBJ2-5, with D unclear. The V end was cut by 1 base, the J end by 4 bases, with 10 bases between. CDR3 length equals 14 residues. Germline CDR1 is SGHAT and CDR2 is FQNNGV. The CDR3 region has the DNA TGTGCCAGCAGCTTAGCAGGTCCCAGAGAGACCCAGTACTTC. Protein sequence: CASSLAGPRETQYF.

This clone has just one count. The V call is TRBV19, the J call TRBJ2-7; 11 bases match TRBD2. The CDR3 loop spans 14 amino acids. V lost 6 bases to trimming and J lost 2 bases; unmatched junction nucleotides: 3. Germline V gene lookup returns CDR1 LNHDA and CDR2 SQIVND (reference sequence). The DNA of the CDR3 is TGTGCCAGTAGGACGGGACTAGCGGCCTACGAGCAGTACTTC. Amino acids: CASRTGLAAYEQYF.

The chain links TRBV19 to TRBJ1-5; no definite D call. CDR3 length: 16 amino acids. From germline, CDR1 is LNHDA and CDR2 SQIVND (reference sequence). V dropped 4 bases and J dropped 0 bases, with 13 bases sitting between them. CDR3 amino acids: CASSRIEINSNQPQHF. As DNA, the CDR3 is TGTGCCAGTAGTAGAATAGAGATTAATAGCAATCAGCCCCAGCATTTT.

The V call is TRBV5-1, the J call TRBJ1-1, with 7 nucleotides matching TRBD1. The CDR3 totals 12 residues. The V segment lost 0 bases and the J segment 11 bases; nucleotides outside the gene matches: 4. Per germline, CDR1 SGHRS and CDR2 YFSETQ. This chain's CDR3 is CASSLVGTEAFF. CDR3 sequence (DNA): TGCGCCAGCAGCTTGGTTGGGACAGAGGCTTTCTTT.

This chain joins TRBV5-1 and TRBJ2-7; 11 bases map to TRBD2. Trimming at V came to 4 bases and at J to 5 bases, leaving 20 bases not matched to a gene. CDR1 is SGHRS and CDR2 is YFSETQ in the germline V gene. This CDR3 is built from 19 residues. DNA of the CDR3: TGCGCCAGCAGCCCCTCGGCGCTAGCGGGGGGCCGGAGGGTCGACGAGCAGTACTTC. Residues: CASSPSALAGGRRVDEQYF.

This chain links TRBV5-8 with TRBJ2-1; D is unclear. This CDR3 comprises 11 residues. CDR1 is SGHTS and CDR2 is YDEGEE in the germline V gene. V was pared by 2 bases and J by 10 bases, with 7 bases between. The DNA for the CDR3 is TGTGCCAGCAGCTTTAGTTGGGAGCAGTTCTTC. Its translation is CASSFSWEQFF.

This sequence joins TRBV6-5 and TRBJ2-5; 8 bases are shared with TRBD2. The germline gives CDR1 MNHEY, CDR2 SVGAGI. The CDR3 is 11 residues long. Germline trimming cut 6 bases from V and 9 bases from J; bases unmatched to any gene: 3. CDR3 amino acids: CASSPREAQYF. The CDR3 DNA sequence: TGTGCCAGCAGCCCGCGGGAGGCCCAGTACTTC.

The rearrangement joins TRBV4-1 to TRBJ1-1; TRBD1 matches 8 bases. Per the germline V gene, CDR1 is MGHRA and CDR2 is YSYEKL. CDR3 size: 15 residues. J gave up 1 base and V 7 bases, and 8 bases lay outside the gene matches. The CDR3 protein is CASTPLGQANTEAFF. In DNA form, the CDR3 reads TGCGCCAGCACCCCGTTGGGACAGGCGAACACTGAAGCTTTCTTT.

The chain joins TRBV9 to TRBJ2-1; possibly TRBD1 for D (6 bases). The CDR3 length is 15 residues. Per germline, CDR1 SGDLS and CDR2 YYNGEE. V shed 0 bases and J shed 3 bases, with 10 bases lying between them. CDR3 in amino acids: CASSVGGDNYNEQFF. The CDR3 bases are TGTGCCAGCAGCGTAGGAGGGGACAACTACAATGAGCAGTTCTTC.

The rearrangement links TRBV18 to TRBJ2-5; 8 positions match TRBD2. Germline V gene lookup returns CDR1 KGHSH and CDR2 LQKENI. Trimming removed 5 bases from V and 5 bases from J; junction bases left unmatched: 7. The CDR3 has 14 amino acids. The CDR3 spells CASSSRTSIETQYF. CDR3 DNA sequence: TGTGCCAGCTCATCCCGGACTAGCATTGAGACCCAGTACTTC.

J is TRBJ2-7 and V is TRBV15, with a weak D call TRBD2 (6 bases). V was pared by 0 bases and J by 5 bases, with 14 bases between. The V gene's germline CDR1 is LNHNV and CDR2 YYDKDF (reference sequence). CDR3 length: 15 amino acids. The CDR3 sequence: CATSRDPGGADEQYF. The CDR3 nucleotides are TGTGCCACCAGCAGAGATCCAGGAGGGGCAGACGAGCAGTACTTC. The full variable domain, with the rest looked up from reference TRBV15 and TRBJ2-7, is DAMVIQNPRYQVTQFGKPVTLSCSQTLNHNVMYWYQQKSSQAPKLLFHYYDKDFNNEADTPDNFQSRRPNTSFCFLDIRSPGLGDTAMYLCATSRDPGGADEQYFGPGTRLTVT.

This chain links TRBV5-4 with TRBJ2-7; 10 positions match TRBD1. V shed 3 bases, J shed 3 bases, and the junction held 3 bases outside the gene matches. The CDR3 spans 14 residues. Germline V gene sequence: CDR1 SGHNT, CDR2 YYREEE (reference sequence). For the CDR3, the DNA is TGTGCCAGCAGCTGGGACAGGGGTTTCTACGAGCAGTACTTC. Protein product: CASSWDRGFYEQYF.

The V and J genes are TRBV5-5 and TRBJ2-1, with D tentatively TRBD1 (5 bases). The CDR3 spans 15 residues. Germline assignment: CDR1 SGHKS and CDR2 YYEKEE (reference sequence). Deletions cut 4 bases from V and 0 bases from J, with 11 bases between. This CDR3 is CASSPTDNSYNEQFF. The CDR3 DNA is TGTGCCAGCAGCCCGACAGACAACTCCTACAATGAGCAGTTCTTC.

The gene calls are TRBV2 and TRBJ2-1; 8 nucleotides align to TRBD1. The CDR3 extends over 14 amino acids. After removal of 4 bases from V and 9 bases from J, the junction contained 8 bases not matched to a gene. Germline V CDR1 and CDR2: SNHLY, FYNNEI. The CDR3 region is CASSGTGTGGEQFF. The CDR3 DNA sequence: TGTGCCAGCAGTGGTACCGGGACAGGCGGTGAGCAGTTCTTC.

The CDR3 nucleotides read TGTGCCTGGAGTGGTAAGGGGCCCGTCGAGACCCAGTACTTC. It encodes CAWSGKGPVETQYF. The rearrangement joins TRBV30 to TRBJ2-5; the D gene is possibly TRBD1 (5 bases). Between the trimmed V and J ends, which lost 1 base and 5 bases, there was a span of 14 bases. This CDR3 region has 14 residues. Germline assignment: CDR1 GTSNPN and CDR2 SVGIG (reference sequence).

This chain connects TRBV6-6 to TRBJ2-7; 8 bases line up with TRBD1. CDR1 is MNHNY, CDR2 SVGAGI, per germline (reference sequence). This CDR3 is 14 amino acids long. V was clipped by 5 bases and J by 0 bases; unmatched bases: 3. This chain's CDR3 is CASSRDRSSYEQYF. The CDR3, as DNA: TGTGCCAGCAGTCGGGACAGGAGCTCCTACGAGCAGTACTTC.

This clone has more than one count but fewer than ten. The V call is TRBV5-1, the J call TRBJ1-2; D is uncertain. This CDR3 has 17 residues. V lost 0 bases and J 8 bases, leaving 23 bases between the germline ends. The germline V gene encodes CDR1 SGHRS and CDR2 YFSETQ. This CDR3 reads CASSLGGYYSQVHGYTF. CDR3 nucleotide sequence: TGCGCCAGCAGCTTGGGAGGGTATTATAGCCAGGTGCACGGCTACACCTTC.

The CDR3 sequence: CASSLRRTGEKSYEQYF. The CDR3 DNA is TGTGCCAGCAGTTTACGCCGGACAGGGGAAAAATCCTACGAGCAGTACTTC. The chain links TRBV27 to TRBJ2-7; 9 positions agree with TRBD1. Per germline, CDR1 MNHEY and CDR2 SMNVEV (reference sequence). V lost 2 bases and J lost 1; bases outside the gene matches: 9. This CDR3 contains 17 residues.